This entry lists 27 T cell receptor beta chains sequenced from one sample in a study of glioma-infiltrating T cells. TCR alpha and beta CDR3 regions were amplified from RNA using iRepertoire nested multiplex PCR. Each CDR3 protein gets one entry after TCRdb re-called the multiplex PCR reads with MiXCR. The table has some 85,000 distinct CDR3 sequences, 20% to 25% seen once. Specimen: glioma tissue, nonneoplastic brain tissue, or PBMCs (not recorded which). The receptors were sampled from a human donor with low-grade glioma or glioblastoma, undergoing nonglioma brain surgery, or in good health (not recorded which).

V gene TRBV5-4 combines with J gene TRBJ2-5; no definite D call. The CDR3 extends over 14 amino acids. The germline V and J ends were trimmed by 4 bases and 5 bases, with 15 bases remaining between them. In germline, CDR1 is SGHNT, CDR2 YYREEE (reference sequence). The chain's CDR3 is CASSLGSSSETQYF. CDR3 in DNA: TGTGCCAGCAGCCTAGGATCGAGCTCGGAGACCCAGTACTTC.

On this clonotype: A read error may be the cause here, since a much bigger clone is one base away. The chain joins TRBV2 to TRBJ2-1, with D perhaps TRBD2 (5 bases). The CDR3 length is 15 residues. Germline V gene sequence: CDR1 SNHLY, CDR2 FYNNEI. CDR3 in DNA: TGTGCCAGCATTTCTAGCTCCACCTCCTACAAAGAGCAGTTCTTC. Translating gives CASISSSTSYKEQFF. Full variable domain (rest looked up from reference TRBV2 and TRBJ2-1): EPEVTQTPSHQVTQMGQEVILRCVPISNHLYFYWYRQILGQKVEFLVSFYNNEISEKSEIFDDQFSVERPDGSNFTLKIRSTKLEDSAMYFCASISSSTSYKEQFFGPGTRLTVL.

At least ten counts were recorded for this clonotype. In DNA, the CDR3 is TGTGCCAGCAGTCGTACTGTCCAAGAGACCCAGTACTTC. Translation gives CASSRTVQETQYF. This chain uses TRBV7-9 with TRBJ2-5; D call uncertain. The CDR3 is 13 amino acids. Germline CDR1 SEHNR, CDR2 FQNEAQ (reference sequence). V lost 6 bases and J lost 1, with 9 bases in between.

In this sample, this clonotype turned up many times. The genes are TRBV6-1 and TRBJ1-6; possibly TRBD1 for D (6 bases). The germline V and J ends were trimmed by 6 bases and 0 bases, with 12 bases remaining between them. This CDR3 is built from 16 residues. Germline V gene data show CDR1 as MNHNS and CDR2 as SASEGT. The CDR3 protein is CASSRDNYSYNSPLHF. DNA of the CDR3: TGTGCCAGCAGCCGGGACAACTACTCCTATAATTCACCCCTCCACTTT.

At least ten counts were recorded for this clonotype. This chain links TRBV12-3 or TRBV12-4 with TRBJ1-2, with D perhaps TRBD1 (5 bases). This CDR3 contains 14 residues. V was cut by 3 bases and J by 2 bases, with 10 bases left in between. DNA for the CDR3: TGTGCCAGCAGTTTCACGAGGGGAAACTATGGCTACACCTTC. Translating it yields CASSFTRGNYGYTF.

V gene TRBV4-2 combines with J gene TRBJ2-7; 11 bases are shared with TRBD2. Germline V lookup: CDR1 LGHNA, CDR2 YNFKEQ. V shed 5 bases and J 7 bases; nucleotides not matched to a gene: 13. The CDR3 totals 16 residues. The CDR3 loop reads CASSTGTSGPYNEQYF. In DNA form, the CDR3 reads TGTGCCAGCAGCACTGGGACTAGCGGACCCTACAATGAGCAGTACTTC.

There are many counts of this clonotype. The CDR3 reads CASRGGTAMNTEAFF. The CDR3 DNA reads as TGTGCCAGCAGGGGTGGGACGGCGATGAACACTGAAGCTTTCTTT. The chain is built from TRBV25-1 and TRBJ1-1; TRBD1 might be the D (5 bases). The ends were cut back, 6 bases at V and 0 bases at J, with 14 bases in the middle. This CDR3 contains 15 residues. Per germline, CDR1 MGHDK and CDR2 SYGVNS.

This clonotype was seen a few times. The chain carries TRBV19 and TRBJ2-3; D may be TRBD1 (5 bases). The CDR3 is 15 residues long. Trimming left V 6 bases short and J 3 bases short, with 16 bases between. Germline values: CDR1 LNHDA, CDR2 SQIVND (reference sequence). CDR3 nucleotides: TGTGCCAGTAGCATAAAGCCGCAGGGAACAGATACGCAGTATTTT. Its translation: CASSIKPQGTDTQYF. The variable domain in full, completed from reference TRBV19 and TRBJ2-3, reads DGGITQSPKYLFRKEGQNVTLSCEQNLNHDAMYWYRQDPGQGLRLIYYSQIVNDFQKGDIAEGYSVSREKKESFPLTVTSAQKNPTAFYLCASSIKPQGTDTQYFGPGTRLTVL.

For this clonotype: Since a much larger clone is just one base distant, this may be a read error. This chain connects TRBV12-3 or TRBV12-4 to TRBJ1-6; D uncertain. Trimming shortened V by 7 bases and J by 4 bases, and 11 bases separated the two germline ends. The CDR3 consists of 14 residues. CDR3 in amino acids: CASNRDGYNSPLHF. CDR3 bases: TGTGCCAGCAACCGAGACGGATATAATTCACCCCTCCACTTT.

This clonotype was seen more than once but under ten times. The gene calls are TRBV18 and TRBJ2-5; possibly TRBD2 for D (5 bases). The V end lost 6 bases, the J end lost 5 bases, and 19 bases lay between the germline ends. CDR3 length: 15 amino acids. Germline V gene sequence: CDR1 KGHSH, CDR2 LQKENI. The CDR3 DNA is TGTGCCAGCTCGCCGAGGACTCACGCCGGGGAGACCCAGTACTTC. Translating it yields CASSPRTHAGETQYF.

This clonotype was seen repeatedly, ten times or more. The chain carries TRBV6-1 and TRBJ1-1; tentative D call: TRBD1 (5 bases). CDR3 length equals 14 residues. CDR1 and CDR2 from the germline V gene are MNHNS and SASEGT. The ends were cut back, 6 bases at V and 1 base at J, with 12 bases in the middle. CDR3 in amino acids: CASRFDSRNTEAFF. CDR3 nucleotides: TGTGCCAGCAGATTTGACAGCCGGAACACTGAAGCTTTCTTT.

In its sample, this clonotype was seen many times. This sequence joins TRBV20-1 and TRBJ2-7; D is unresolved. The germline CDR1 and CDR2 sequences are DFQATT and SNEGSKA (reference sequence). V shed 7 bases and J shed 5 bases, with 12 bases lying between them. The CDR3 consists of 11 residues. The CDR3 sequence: CSGLGLHEQYF. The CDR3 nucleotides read TGCAGTGGGTTAGGTCTCCACGAGCAGTACTTC.

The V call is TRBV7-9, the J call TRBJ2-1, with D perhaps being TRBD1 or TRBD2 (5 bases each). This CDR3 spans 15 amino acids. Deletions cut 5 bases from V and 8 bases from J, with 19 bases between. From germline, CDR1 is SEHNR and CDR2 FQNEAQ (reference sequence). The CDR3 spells CASSGGSLHNDEQFF. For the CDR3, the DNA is TGTGCCAGCAGCGGGGGTTCCTTACACAACGATGAGCAGTTCTTC.

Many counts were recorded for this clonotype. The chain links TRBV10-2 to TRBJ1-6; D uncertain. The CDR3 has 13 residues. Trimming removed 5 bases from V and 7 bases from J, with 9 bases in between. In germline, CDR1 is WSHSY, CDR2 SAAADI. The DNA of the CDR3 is TGCGCCAGCAGTAAAGGGCAAAATTCACCCCTCCACTTT. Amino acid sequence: CASSKGQNSPLHF.

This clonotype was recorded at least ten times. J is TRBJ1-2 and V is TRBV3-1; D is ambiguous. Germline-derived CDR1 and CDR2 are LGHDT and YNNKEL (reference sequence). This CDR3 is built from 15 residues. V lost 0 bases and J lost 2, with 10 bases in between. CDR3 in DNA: TGTGCCAGCAGCCAAGACCAACTGAGGAACTATGGCTACACCTTC. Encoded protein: CASSQDQLRNYGYTF.

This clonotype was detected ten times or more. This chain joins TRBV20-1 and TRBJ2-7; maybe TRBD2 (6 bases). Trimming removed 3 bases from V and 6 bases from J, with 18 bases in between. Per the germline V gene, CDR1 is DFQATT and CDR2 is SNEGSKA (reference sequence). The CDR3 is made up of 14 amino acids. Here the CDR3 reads CSASNSGRFGEQYF. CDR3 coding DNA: TGCAGTGCTAGTAATTCAGGGAGGTTCGGCGAGCAGTACTTC.

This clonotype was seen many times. In nucleotides, the CDR3 is TGTGCCAGCAGCCAAGCTCTCTATGGCTACACCTTC. It encodes CASSQALYGYTF. This chain connects TRBV4-2 to TRBJ1-2, with unresolved D. V was clipped by 1 base and J by 4 bases, with 4 bases between them. Germline assignment: CDR1 LGHNA and CDR2 YNFKEQ. The CDR3 covers 12 residues.

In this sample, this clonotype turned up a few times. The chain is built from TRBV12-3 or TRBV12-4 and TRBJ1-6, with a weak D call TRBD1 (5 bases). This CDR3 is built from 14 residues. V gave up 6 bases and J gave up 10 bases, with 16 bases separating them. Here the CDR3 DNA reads TGTGCCAGCAGCTGGGACGCCGTTAGATCACCCCTCCACTTT. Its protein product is CASSWDAVRSPLHF.

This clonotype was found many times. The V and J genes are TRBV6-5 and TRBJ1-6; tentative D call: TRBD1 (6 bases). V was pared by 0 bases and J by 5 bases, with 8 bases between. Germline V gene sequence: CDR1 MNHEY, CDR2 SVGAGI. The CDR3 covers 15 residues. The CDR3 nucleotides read TGTGCCAGCAGTTACTCGAACAGGGATAATTCACCCCTCCACTTT. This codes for CASSYSNRDNSPLHF.

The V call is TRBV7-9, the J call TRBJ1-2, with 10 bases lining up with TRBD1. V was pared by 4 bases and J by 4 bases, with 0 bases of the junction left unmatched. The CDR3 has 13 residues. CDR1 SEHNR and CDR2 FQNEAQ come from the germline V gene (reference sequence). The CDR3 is CASSWDRGYGYTF. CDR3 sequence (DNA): TGTGCCAGCAGCTGGGACAGGGGCTATGGCTACACCTTC.

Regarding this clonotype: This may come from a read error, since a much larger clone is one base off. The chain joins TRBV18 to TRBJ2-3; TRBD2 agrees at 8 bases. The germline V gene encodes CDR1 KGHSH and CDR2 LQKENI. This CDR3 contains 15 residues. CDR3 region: CASSREGGSTDMQYF. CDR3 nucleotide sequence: TGTGCCAGCTCTCGGGAGGGGGGAAGCACAGATATGCAGTATTTT.

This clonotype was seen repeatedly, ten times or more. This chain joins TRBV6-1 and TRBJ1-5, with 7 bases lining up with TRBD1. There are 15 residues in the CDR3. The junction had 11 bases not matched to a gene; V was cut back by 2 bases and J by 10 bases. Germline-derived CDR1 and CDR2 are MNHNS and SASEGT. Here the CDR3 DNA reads TGTGCCAGCAGTGAAAGGGGAGGGGGCAGGGATCCCCAGCATTTT. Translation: CASSERGGGRDPQHF.

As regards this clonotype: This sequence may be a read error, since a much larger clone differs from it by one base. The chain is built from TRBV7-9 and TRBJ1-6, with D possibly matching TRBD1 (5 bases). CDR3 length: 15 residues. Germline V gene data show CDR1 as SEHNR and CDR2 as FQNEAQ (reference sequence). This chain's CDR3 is CASSLVGVYNSSLHF. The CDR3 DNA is TGTGCCAGCAGCTTAGTGGGGGTTTATAATTCATCCCTCCACTTT. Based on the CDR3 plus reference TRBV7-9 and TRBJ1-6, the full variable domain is DTGVSQNPRHKITKRGQNVTFRCDPISEHNRLYWYRQTLGQGPEFLTYFQNEAQLEKSRLLSDRFSAERPKGSFSTLEIQRTEQGDSAMYLCASSLVGVYNSSLHFGNGTRLTVT.

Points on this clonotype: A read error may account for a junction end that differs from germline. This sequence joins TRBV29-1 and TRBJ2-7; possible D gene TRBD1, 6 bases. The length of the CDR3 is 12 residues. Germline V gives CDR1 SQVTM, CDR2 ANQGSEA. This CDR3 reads CGVVSQGIEQYF. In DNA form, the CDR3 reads TGCGGCGTTGTCTCACAGGGAATAGAGCAGTACTTC.

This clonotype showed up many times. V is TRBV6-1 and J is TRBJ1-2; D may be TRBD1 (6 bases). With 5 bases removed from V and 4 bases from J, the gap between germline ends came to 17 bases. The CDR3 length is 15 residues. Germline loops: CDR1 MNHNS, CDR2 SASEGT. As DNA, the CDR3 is TGTGCCAGCAGTCCACAGGGAGGTCCGAGCTATGGCTACACCTTC. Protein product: CASSPQGGPSYGYTF.

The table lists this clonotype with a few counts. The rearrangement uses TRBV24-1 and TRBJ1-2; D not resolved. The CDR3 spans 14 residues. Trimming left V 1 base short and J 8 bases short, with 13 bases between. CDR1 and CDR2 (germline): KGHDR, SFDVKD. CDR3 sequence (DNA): TGTGCCACCAGTGATTTTATAGCCTCACAGGGCTACACCTTC. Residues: CATSDFIASQGYTF.

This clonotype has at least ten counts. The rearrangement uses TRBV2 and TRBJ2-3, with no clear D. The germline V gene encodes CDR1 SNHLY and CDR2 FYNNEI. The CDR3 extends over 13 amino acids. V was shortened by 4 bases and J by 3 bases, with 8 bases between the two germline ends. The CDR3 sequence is CASSVARTDTQYF. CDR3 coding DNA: TGTGCCAGCAGTGTGGCCAGGACAGATACGCAGTATTTT.